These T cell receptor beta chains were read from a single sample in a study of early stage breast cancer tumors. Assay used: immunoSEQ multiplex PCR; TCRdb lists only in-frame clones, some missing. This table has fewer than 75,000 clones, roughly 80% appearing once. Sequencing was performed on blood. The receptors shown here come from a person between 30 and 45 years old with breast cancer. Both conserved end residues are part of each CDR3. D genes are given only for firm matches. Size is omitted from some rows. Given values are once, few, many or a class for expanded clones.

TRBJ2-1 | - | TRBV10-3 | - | CAIRGRINNEQFF | TGTGCCATCAGAGGCAGGATAAACAATGAGCAGTTCTTC
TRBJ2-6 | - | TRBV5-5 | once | CATRKEGISSGANVLTF | TGTGCCACCCGAAAGGAGGGGATATCGTCCGGGGCCAACGTCCTGACTTTC
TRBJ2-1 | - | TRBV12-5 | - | CASGSPPTHNEQFF | TGTGCTAGTGGTTCCCCCCCTACCCACAATGAGCAGTTCTTC
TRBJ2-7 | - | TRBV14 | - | CASSQGWGASYEQYF | TGTGCCAGCAGCCAAGGTTGGGGGGCGTCCTACGAGCAGTACTTC
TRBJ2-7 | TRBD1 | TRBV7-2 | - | CASSFGQGPYEQYF | TGTGCCAGCAGCTTCGGACAGGGGCCCTACGAGCAGTACTTC
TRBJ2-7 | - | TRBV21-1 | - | CASSEALGQEPYEQYF | TGTGCCAGCTCGGAGGCTTTAGGGCAGGAACCCTACGAGCAGTACTTC
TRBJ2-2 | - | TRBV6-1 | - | CASRDTGEGTGELFF | TGTGCCAGCAGGGACACAGGGGAGGGCACCGGGGAGCTGTTTTTT
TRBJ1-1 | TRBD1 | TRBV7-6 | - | CASSFLSQGGTEAFF | TGTGCCAGCAGCTTTCTCTCTCAGGGGGGCACTGAAGCTTTCTTT
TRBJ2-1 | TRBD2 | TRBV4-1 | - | CASSQRLAGPYNEQFF | TGCGCCAGCAGCCAAAGACTAGCGGGACCCTACAATGAGCAGTTCTTC
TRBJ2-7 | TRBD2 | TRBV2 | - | CASSGKAGPYEQYF | TGTGCCAGCAGTGGGAAAGCGGGGCCCTACGAGCAGTACTTC
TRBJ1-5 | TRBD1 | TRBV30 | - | CAWRATGGRYQPQHF | TGTGCCTGGAGGGCAACAGGGGGTCGATATCAGCCCCAGCATTTT
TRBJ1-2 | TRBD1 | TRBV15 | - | CATSRDLQGGGYTF | TGTGCCACCAGCAGAGATTTACAGGGGGGCGGCTACACCTTC
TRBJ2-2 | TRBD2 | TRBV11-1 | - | CASSRASGTTGELFF | TGTGCCAGCAGTCGGGCTAGCGGGACAACCGGGGAGCTGTTTTTT
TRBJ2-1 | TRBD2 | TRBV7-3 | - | CASSFVAGEGNEQFF | TGTGCCAGCAGCTTCGTAGCGGGAGAAGGCAATGAGCAGTTCTTC
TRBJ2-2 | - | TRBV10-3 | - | CAISESGQVNTGELFF | TGTGCCATCAGTGAGTCAGGGCAGGTTAACACCGGGGAGCTGTTTTTT
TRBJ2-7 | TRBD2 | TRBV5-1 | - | CASSLRGGLDYEQYF | TGCGCCAGCAGCCTACGGGGAGGGCTTGACTACGAGCAGTACTTC
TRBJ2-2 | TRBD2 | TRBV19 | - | CASSRGLGGTGELFF | TGTGCCAGTAGTAGGGGACTAGGGGGGACCGGGGAGCTGTTTTTT
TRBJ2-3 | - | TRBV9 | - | CASSVYTDTQYF | TGTGCCAGCAGCGTTTACACAGATACGCAGTATTTT
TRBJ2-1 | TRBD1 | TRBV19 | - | CASTSAGTGTQVPFYNEQFF | TGTGCCAGTACCTCGGCTGGGACAGGGACTCAAGTACCCTTTTACAATGAGCAGTTCTTC
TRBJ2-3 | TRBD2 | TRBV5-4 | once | CASSVAGSGSTDTQYF | TGTGCCAGCAGCGTCGCGGGTAGCGGGAGCACAGATACGCAGTATTTT
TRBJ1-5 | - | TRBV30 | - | CAWSARGNQPQHF | TGTGCCTGGAGTGCCAGGGGCAATCAGCCCCAGCATTTT
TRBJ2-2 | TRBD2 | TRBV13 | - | CASSSGLAGETGELFF | TGTGCCAGCAGCTCCGGACTAGCGGGAGAAACCGGGGAGCTGTTTTTT
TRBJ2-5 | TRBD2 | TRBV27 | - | CASSLGLAGGLYQETQYF | TGTGCCAGCAGCCTGGGACTAGCGGGAGGGCTGTACCAAGAGACCCAGTACTTC
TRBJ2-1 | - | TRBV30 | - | CAWSQVRTSGEQFF | TGTGCCTGGAGTCAAGTTAGAACTAGTGGTGAGCAGTTCTTC
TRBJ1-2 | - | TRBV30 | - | CAWSVSGQVYGYTF | TGTGCCTGGAGTGTTTCCGGGCAAGTCTATGGCTACACCTTC
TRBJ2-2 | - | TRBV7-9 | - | CASSTRPTGELFF | TGTGCCAGCAGCACGAGGCCTACCGGGGAGCTGTTTTTT
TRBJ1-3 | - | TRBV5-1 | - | CASSISVNSGNTIYF | TGCGCCAGCAGCATCTCGGTCAACTCTGGAAACACCATATATTTT
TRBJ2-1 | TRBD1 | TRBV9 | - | CASSVVGTGGDEQFF | TGTGCCAGCAGCGTAGTGGGGACAGGGGGCGATGAGCAGTTCTTC
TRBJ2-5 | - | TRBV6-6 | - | CASSYSIRRETQYF | TGTGCCAGCAGTTACTCGATAAGGCGAGAGACCCAGTACTTC
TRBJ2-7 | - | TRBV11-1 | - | CASSTRGGSGEQYF | TGTGCCAGCAGCACGCGGGGTGGATCGGGGGAGCAGTACTTC
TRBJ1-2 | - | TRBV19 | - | CASSIAHRTATWGYTF | TGTGCCAGTAGTATAGCCCATAGGACGGCAACTTGGGGCTACACCTTC
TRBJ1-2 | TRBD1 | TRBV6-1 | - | CASRSGTAFYGYTF | TGTGCCAGCAGGTCCGGGACAGCATTTTATGGCTACACCTTC
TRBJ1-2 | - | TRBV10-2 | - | CASSAGSGYTF | TGCGCCAGCAGTGCAGGGAGCGGCTACACCTTC
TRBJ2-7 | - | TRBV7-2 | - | CASSLAPGGGSYEQYF | TGTGCCAGCAGCTTAGCTCCTGGGGGCGGAAGCTACGAGCAGTACTTC
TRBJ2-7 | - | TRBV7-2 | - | CASSLVGGGVTYEQYF | TGTGCCAGCAGCTTAGTAGGGGGAGGGGTGACCTACGAGCAGTACTTC
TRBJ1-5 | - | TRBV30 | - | CAWRGDSNQPQHF | TGTGCCTGGAGGGGGGATAGCAATCAGCCCCAGCATTTT
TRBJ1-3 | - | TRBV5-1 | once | CASSFPDSGNTIYF | TGCGCCAGCAGCTTCCCCGACTCTGGAAACACCATATATTTT
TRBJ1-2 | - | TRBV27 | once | CASSSDWARYGYTF | TGTGCCAGCAGTTCCGACTGGGCCCGCTATGGCTACACCTTC
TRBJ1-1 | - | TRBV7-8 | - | CASRSGGSEAFF | TGTGCCAGCAGGTCCGGGGGTAGTGAAGCTTTCTTT
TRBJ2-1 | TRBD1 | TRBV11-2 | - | CASSTLQGASEQFF | TGTGCCAGCAGCACCCTACAGGGGGCTTCTGAGCAGTTCTTC
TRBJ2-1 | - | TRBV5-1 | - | CASSLGTANNEQFF | TGCGCCAGCAGCTTGGGGACAGCAAACAATGAGCAGTTCTTC
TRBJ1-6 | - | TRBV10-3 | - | CAINRENSDNSPLHF | TGTGCCATTAACAGGGAGAATAGCGATAATTCACCCCTCCACTTT
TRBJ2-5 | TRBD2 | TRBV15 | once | CATSRDLAGAPETQYF | TGTGCCACCAGCAGAGATCTAGCGGGAGCCCCAGAGACCCAGTACTTC
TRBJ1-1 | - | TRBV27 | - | CASSRPTEAFF | TGTGCCAGCAGTAGGCCTACTGAAGCTTTCTTT
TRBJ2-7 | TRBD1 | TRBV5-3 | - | CARSPPGDRGIHEQYF | TGTGCCAGAAGCCCTCCAGGGGACAGGGGAATCCACGAGCAGTACTTC
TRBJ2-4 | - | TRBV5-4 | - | CASSSGQGLSGNIQYF | TGTGCCAGCAGCTCGGGGCAGGGGCTGTCGGGAAACATTCAGTACTTC
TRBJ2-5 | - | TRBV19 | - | CASSVQGGYRTQYF | TGTGCCAGTAGTGTACAGGGCGGCTACAGGACCCAGTACTTC
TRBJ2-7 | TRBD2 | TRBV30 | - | CAWSVSGLAGGGRYF | TGTGCCTGGAGTGTATCCGGACTAGCGGGAGGAGGTCGGTACTTC
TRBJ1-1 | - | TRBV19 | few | CASSIGDKTEAFF | TGTGCCAGTAGTATAGGGGACAAGACTGAAGCTTTCTTT
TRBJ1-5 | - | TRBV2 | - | CASSESRGNQPQHF | TGTGCCAGCAGTGAATCAAGGGGAAATCAGCCCCAGCATTTT
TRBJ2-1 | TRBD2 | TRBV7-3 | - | CASSLLRGRINEQFF | TGTGCCAGCAGCTTATTACGCGGGAGGATCAATGAGCAGTTCTTC
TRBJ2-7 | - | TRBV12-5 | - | CASGSDQGSEYEQYF | TGTGCTAGTGGCTCCGACCAAGGTAGTGAATACGAGCAGTACTTC
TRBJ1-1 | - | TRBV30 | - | CAWSVDPIPLNTEAFF | TGTGCCTGGAGTGTGGACCCCATACCTTTGAACACTGAAGCTTTCTTT
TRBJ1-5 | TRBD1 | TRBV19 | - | CASSKGQGEQPQHF | TGTGCCAGTAGTAAGGGACAGGGGGAACAGCCCCAGCATTTT